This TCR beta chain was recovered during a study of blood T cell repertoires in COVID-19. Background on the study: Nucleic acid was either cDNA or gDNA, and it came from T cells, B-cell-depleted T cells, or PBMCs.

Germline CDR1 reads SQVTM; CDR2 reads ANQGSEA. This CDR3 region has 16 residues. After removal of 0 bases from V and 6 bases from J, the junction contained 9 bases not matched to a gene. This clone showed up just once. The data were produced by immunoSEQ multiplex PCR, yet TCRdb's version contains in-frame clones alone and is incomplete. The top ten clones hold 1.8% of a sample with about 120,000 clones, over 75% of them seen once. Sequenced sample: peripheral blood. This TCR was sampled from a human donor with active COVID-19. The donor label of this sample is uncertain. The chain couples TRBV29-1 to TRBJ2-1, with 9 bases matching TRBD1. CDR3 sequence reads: CSVEDRGTGRGNEQFF. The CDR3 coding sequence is TGCAGCGTTGAAGATCGAGGGACAGGGAGAGGCAATGAGCAGTTCTTC.